This entry describes one T cell receptor beta chain. Its antigen is still unknown. The entry originates in a study of siplizumab effects on memory and regulatory T cells. Background on the study: Researchers set up mixed lymphocyte reactions in pairs, giving siplizumab at 0.95 to 1 ug/mL or leaving out drug.

The authors cocultured the mixed lymphocyte reaction cells at 37 degrees C for about six days. Germline V gene lookup returns CDR1 MNHEY and CDR2 SVGAGI. Trimming stripped 6 bases from V and 1 base from J, with 11 bases between. The CDR3 totals 14 residues. Study-level findings and limits: Most alloreactive clones went unmapped to unstimulated subsets; only a minor fraction mapped.

The repertoire was sequenced with immunoSEQ multiplex PCR; TCRdb's copy has only in-frame clones and lacks some. The profile shows 9,500 or so clones, about 47% of them singletons. The sequence derives from a human donor in good health; the cells came from an allogeneic mixed lymphocyte reaction. V gene TRBV6-5 combines with J gene TRBJ2-3, with no clear D. The sample comprised CFSE-low (dividing) CD8+ T cells sorted from an allogeneic mixed lymphocyte reaction. Written as DNA, the CDR3 is TGTGCCAGCAGCCGCGACACGCGCACAGATACGCAGTATTTT. Translating gives CASSRDTRTDTQYF.